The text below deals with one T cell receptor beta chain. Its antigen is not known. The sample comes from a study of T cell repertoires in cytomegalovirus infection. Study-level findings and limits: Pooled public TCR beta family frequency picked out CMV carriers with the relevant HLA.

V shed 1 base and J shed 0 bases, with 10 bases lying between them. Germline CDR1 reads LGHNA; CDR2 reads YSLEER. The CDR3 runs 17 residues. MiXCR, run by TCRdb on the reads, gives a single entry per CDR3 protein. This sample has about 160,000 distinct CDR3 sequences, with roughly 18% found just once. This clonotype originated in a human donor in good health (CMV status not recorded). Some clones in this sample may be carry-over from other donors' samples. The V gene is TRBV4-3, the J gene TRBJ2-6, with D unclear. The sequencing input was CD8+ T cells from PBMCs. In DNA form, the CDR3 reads TGCGCCAGCAGCCAAGCGCCTGACGGCTCTGGGGCCAACGTCCTGACTTTC. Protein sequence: CASSQAPDGSGANVLTF.